A single sample gave rise to the 26 T cell receptor beta chains below, sequenced in a study of CD8 T cells in Susac syndrome. Random hexamers primed reverse transcription of roughly 0.45 to 1 ug RNA. One entry per CDR3 protein results from TCRdb running MiXCR on the immunoSEQ multiplex PCR reads. This sample yields 180,000 or so distinct CDR3 sequences, of which about 95% are seen a single time; 0.08% to 0.11% belongs to the top ten. The specimen sequenced was CD4+ T cells from PBMCs. The receptors come from a human donor in good health.

Only one count was recorded for this clonotype. The chain is built from TRBV30 and TRBJ1-1, with D possibly being TRBD1 (5 bases). CDR1 and CDR2 (germline): GTSNPN, SVGIG (reference sequence). Between the trimmed V and J ends, which lost 2 bases and 5 bases, there was a span of 15 bases. The CDR3 runs 14 residues. CDR3: CAWSRDAGRTEAFF. In nucleotides, the CDR3 is TGTGCCTGGAGTCGCGACGCAGGGAGGACTGAAGCTTTCTTT.

The V gene is TRBV20-1, the J gene TRBJ2-2; no reliable D call. V was pared by 3 bases and J by 3 bases, with 5 bases between. The CDR3 has 12 amino acids. In germline, CDR1 is DFQATT, CDR2 SNEGSKA (reference sequence). CDR3 DNA: TGCAGTGCTAGCACCCACACCGGGGAGCTGTTTTTT. Its protein is CSASTHTGELFF.

The gene calls are TRBV4-3 and TRBJ2-3; weak D call: TRBD1 (6 bases). Trimming pared 0 bases from V and 5 bases from J, leaving 12 bases between. The CDR3 totals 15 residues. CDR1 LGHNA and CDR2 YSLEER come from the germline V gene. The CDR3 protein is CASSQDWAGEDTQYF. The DNA of the CDR3 is TGCGCCAGCAGCCAAGATTGGGCAGGGGAAGATACGCAGTATTTT.

This clonotype has just one count. The V and J genes are TRBV29-1 and TRBJ2-3, with D perhaps TRBD2 (6 bases). CDR1 is SQVTM and CDR2 is ANQGSEA in the germline V gene. The V and J ends lost 7 bases and 2 bases respectively, with 10 bases between them. The CDR3 covers 12 residues. CDR3 DNA: TGCAGCGCGGGACTGAACACAGATACGCAGTATTTT. Translated: CSAGLNTDTQYF.

The chain combines TRBV15 with TRBJ2-7; D possibly corresponds to TRBD1 (6 bases). V lost 0 bases and J 7 bases, leaving 13 bases between the germline ends. The CDR3 runs to 14 residues. Germline V gene lookup returns CDR1 LNHNV and CDR2 YYDKDF (reference sequence). CDR3 sequence reads: CATSRDLGAREQYF. CDR3 DNA: TGTGCCACCAGCAGAGATCTGGGGGCTCGGGAGCAGTACTTC.

The rearrangement links TRBV20-1 to TRBJ2-7, with D possibly being TRBD1 (5 bases). Germline V gene sequence: CDR1 DFQATT, CDR2 SNEGSKA (reference sequence). V was clipped by 5 bases and J by 5 bases, with 19 bases between them. This CDR3 is 14 amino acids long. CDR3 amino acids: CSALIGAGEDEQYF. The CDR3 nucleotides read TGCAGTGCTCTCATTGGGGCAGGCGAAGACGAGCAGTACTTC.

V and J are TRBV20-1 and TRBJ1-1; D not certain. V lost 5 bases and J lost 4, with 8 bases in between. Germline-derived CDR1 and CDR2 are DFQATT and SNEGSKA (reference sequence). The length of the CDR3 is 11 residues. The DNA for the CDR3 is TGCAGTGCTCAAGAGGGCACTGAAGCTTTCTTT. Translating gives CSAQEGTEAFF.

The chain uses TRBV7-3 and TRBJ1-1, with 7 bases aligning to TRBD1. This CDR3 contains 14 residues. CDR1 is SGHTA, CDR2 FQGTGA, per germline. After removal of 5 bases from V and 4 bases from J, the junction contained 7 bases not matched to a gene. The CDR3 nucleotides read TGTGCCAGCAGCCCCGGGGACAGTGCCACTGAAGCTTTCTTT. This gives the protein CASSPGDSATEAFF.

The chain links TRBV7-2 to TRBJ2-3; 7 bases line up with TRBD2. CDR1 SGHTA and CDR2 FQGNSA come from the germline V gene. The length of the CDR3 is 14 residues. V lost 1 base, J lost 4 bases, and 2 bases stayed unmatched. Written as DNA, the CDR3 is TGTGCCAGCAGCTTAGATAGCGGGTCAGATACGCAGTATTTT. Translating gives CASSLDSGSDTQYF.

V gene TRBV29-1 combines with J gene TRBJ2-5; D is unresolved. Trimming removed 6 bases from V and 4 bases from J, with 6 bases in between. Germline V gives CDR1 SQVTM, CDR2 ANQGSEA. CDR3 size: 10 residues. CDR3 loop: CSVAIETQYF. CDR3 nucleotides: TGCAGCGTAGCCATAGAGACCCAGTACTTC.

The chain is built from TRBV7-9 and TRBJ2-7; no reliable D call. The CDR3 consists of 13 residues. Germline CDR1 reads SEHNR; CDR2 reads FQNEAQ (reference sequence). With 6 bases removed from V and 2 bases from J, the gap between germline ends came to 11 bases. CDR3 in amino acids: CASSMDGAYEQYF. The CDR3 DNA reads as TGTGCCAGCAGTATGGACGGAGCCTACGAGCAGTACTTC.

CDR3: CSARLLPGETQYF. CDR3 DNA: TGCAGTGCTAGACTCCTTCCCGGGGAGACCCAGTACTTC. The V and J genes are TRBV20-1 and TRBJ2-5; the D is unclear. Germline CDR1 and CDR2: DFQATT and SNEGSKA (reference sequence). CDR3 length equals 13 residues. Trimming shortened V by 2 bases and J by 5 bases, and 12 bases separated the two germline ends.

J is TRBJ2-2 and V is TRBV27; D is unresolved. V was pared by 5 bases and J by 0 bases, with 7 bases between. CDR1 and CDR2 (germline): MNHEY, SMNVEV (reference sequence). CDR3 size: 14 residues. This chain's CDR3 is CASSLDPNTGELFF. CDR3 sequence (DNA): TGTGCCAGCAGTCTAGACCCGAACACCGGGGAGCTGTTTTTT.

The V and J genes are TRBV12-3 or TRBV12-4 and TRBJ2-1; D is undetermined. This CDR3 contains 15 residues. Trimming removed 7 bases at V and 7 bases at J, with 20 bases between. The CDR3: CASMLFWSPGNEQFF. For the CDR3, the DNA is TGTGCCAGCATGTTGTTCTGGAGCCCCGGAAATGAGCAGTTCTTC.

The V call is TRBV29-1, the J call TRBJ2-3; 11 bases align to TRBD1. This CDR3 has 14 amino acids. CDR1 is SQVTM and CDR2 is ANQGSEA in the germline V gene. V gave up 6 bases and J gave up 1 base; unmatched junction bases: 3. The CDR3 spells CSVGTGGGTDTQYF. The CDR3, as DNA: TGCAGCGTAGGGACAGGGGGAGGCACAGATACGCAGTATTTT.

This sequence joins TRBV5-1 and TRBJ1-5, with D tentatively TRBD1 (6 bases). Trimming shortened V by 2 bases and J by 0 bases, and 9 bases separated the two germline ends. This CDR3 is 15 amino acids long. Germline V gene data show CDR1 as SGHRS and CDR2 as YFSETQ. CDR3 amino acids: CASSLGQNSNQPQHF. The DNA of the CDR3 is TGCGCCAGCAGCTTAGGACAGAATAGCAATCAGCCCCAGCATTTT. Full variable domain (rest looked up from reference TRBV5-1 and TRBJ1-5): KAGVTQTPRYLIKTRGQQVTLSCSPISGHRSVSWYQQTPGQGLQFLFEYFSETQRNKGNFPGRFSGRQFSNSRSEMNVSTLELGDSALYLCASSLGQNSNQPQHFGDGTRLSIL.

The chain uses TRBV3-1 and TRBJ1-3; no definite D call. Trimming left V 4 bases short and J 4 bases short, with 11 bases between. The CDR3 runs to 14 residues. CDR1 and CDR2 (germline): LGHDT, YNNKEL (reference sequence). In nucleotides, the CDR3 is TGTGCCAGCAGCCCGCGGGCGGAGGGAAACACCATATATTTT. Translation gives CASSPRAEGNTIYF.

The J gene is TRBJ2-3, the V gene TRBV28, with TRBD2 identical over 8 bases. The CDR3 totals 16 residues. Germline values: CDR1 MDHEN, CDR2 SYDVKM. V shed 6 bases and J 0 bases; nucleotides not matched to a gene: 8. The CDR3 loop reads CASSATSGQSTDTQYF. The CDR3, as DNA: TGTGCCAGCAGCGCAACTAGCGGCCAAAGCACAGATACGCAGTATTTT. The full variable domain, its missing parts supplied by reference TRBV28 and TRBJ2-3, is DVKVTQSSRYLVKRTGEKVFLECVQDMDHENMFWYRQDPGLGLRLIYFSYDVKMKEKGDIPEGYSVSREKKERFSLILESASTNQTSMYLCASSATSGQSTDTQYFGPGTRLTVL.

The J gene is TRBJ2-2, the V gene TRBV20-1; 9 bases align to TRBD1. After removal of 0 bases from V and 2 bases from J, the junction contained 4 bases not matched to a gene. The CDR3 sequence is 16 residues long. Germline V gene data show CDR1 as DFQATT and CDR2 as SNEGSKA (reference sequence). The CDR3 sequence: CSARDMGQGNTGELFF. CDR3 DNA sequence: TGCAGTGCTAGAGATATGGGACAGGGAAACACCGGGGAGCTGTTTTTT.

V usage is TRBV28 and J usage is TRBJ2-1, with 8 positions matching TRBD2. The CDR3 contains 17 residues. The V segment lost 5 bases and the J segment 8 bases; nucleotides outside the gene matches: 17. CDR1 MDHEN and CDR2 SYDVKM come from the germline V gene. The CDR3 DNA sequence: TGTGCCAGCAGTCCCACACGGGGGGGAGGAGGCTTGGATGAGCAGTTCTTC. It codes for CASSPTRGGGGLDEQFF.

The chain links TRBV20-1 to TRBJ2-1, with TRBD2 matching 9 bases. V lost 5 bases and J lost 0; bases outside the gene matches: 2. This CDR3 has 14 amino acids. Germline CDR1 is DFQATT and CDR2 is SNEGSKA (reference sequence). The DNA of the CDR3 is TGCAGTGCTGCGGGAGGGAGCTCCTACAATGAGCAGTTCTTC. It is translated as CSAAGGSSYNEQFF.

The V gene is TRBV5-1, the J gene TRBJ1-1; D unclear. Trimming pared 10 bases from V and 1 base from J, leaving 17 bases between. The CDR3 spans 14 residues. The V gene's germline CDR1 is SGHRS and CDR2 YFSETQ. This chain's CDR3 is CACSTEEGNTEAFF. The CDR3 nucleotides are TGCGCCTGCTCCACAGAAGAGGGGAACACTGAAGCTTTCTTT.

The chain joins TRBV6-5 to TRBJ1-1, with unresolved D. The CDR3 covers 14 residues. V dropped 0 bases and J dropped 1 base, with 6 bases sitting between them. Germline V gene sequence: CDR1 MNHEY, CDR2 SVGAGI. The CDR3 is CASSYSHGNTEAFF. As DNA, the CDR3 is TGTGCCAGCAGTTACTCCCACGGGAACACTGAAGCTTTCTTT.

The chain is built from TRBV28 and TRBJ2-1, with D possibly being TRBD1 or TRBD2 (5 bases each). The CDR3 runs 17 residues. CDR1 and CDR2 from the germline V gene are MDHEN and SYDVKM. V was clipped by 6 bases and J by 8 bases, with 26 bases between them. In DNA form, the CDR3 reads TGTGCCAGCAGCGCAATTTACCGGGACGTACTACGGGATGAGCAGTTCTTC. The encoded protein is CASSAIYRDVLRDEQFF. Full variable domain (missing parts from reference TRBV28 and TRBJ2-1): DVKVTQSSRYLVKRTGEKVFLECVQDMDHENMFWYRQDPGLGLRLIYFSYDVKMKEKGDIPEGYSVSREKKERFSLILESASTNQTSMYLCASSAIYRDVLRDEQFFGPGTRLTVL.

This rearrangement joins TRBV30 to TRBJ2-2; 7 nucleotides line up with TRBD1. Germline V gives CDR1 GTSNPN, CDR2 SVGIG (reference sequence). The CDR3 is made up of 13 amino acids. Losses at the gene ends were 4 bases for V and 1 base for J; bases not matched to a gene: 0. This CDR3 is CAWNRGNTGELFF. Written as DNA, the CDR3 is TGTGCCTGGAACAGGGGGAACACCGGGGAGCTGTTTTTT.

The chain recombines TRBV29-1 with TRBJ1-1; D is perhaps TRBD1 (6 bases). V was shortened by 6 bases and J by 1 base, with 12 bases between the two germline ends. CDR1 SQVTM and CDR2 ANQGSEA come from the germline V gene. The CDR3 has 13 amino acids. CDR3 sequence (DNA): TGCAGCGTAACAGGGTCCGGGAACACTGAAGCTTTCTTT. Translating it yields CSVTGSGNTEAFF.